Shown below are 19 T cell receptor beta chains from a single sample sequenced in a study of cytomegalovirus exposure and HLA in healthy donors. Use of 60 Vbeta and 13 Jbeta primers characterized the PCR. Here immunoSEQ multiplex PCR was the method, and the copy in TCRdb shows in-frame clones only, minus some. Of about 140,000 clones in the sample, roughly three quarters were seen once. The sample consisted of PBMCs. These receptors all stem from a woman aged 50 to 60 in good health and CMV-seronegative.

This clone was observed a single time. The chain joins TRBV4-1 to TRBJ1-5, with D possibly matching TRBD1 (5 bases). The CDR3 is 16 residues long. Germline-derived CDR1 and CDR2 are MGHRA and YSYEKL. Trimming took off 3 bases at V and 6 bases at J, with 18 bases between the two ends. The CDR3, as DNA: TGCGCCAGCAGCCAGGAGGGGACCGTGGGAGGTCAGCCCCAGCATTTT. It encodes CASSQEGTVGGQPQHF.

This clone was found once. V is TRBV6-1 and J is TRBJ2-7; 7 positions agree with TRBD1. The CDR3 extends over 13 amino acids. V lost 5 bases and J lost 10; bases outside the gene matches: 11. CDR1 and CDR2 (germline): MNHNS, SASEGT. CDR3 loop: CASSLRDRDGQYF. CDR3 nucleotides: TGTGCCAGCAGTCTCCGTGACAGGGACGGACAGTACTTC.

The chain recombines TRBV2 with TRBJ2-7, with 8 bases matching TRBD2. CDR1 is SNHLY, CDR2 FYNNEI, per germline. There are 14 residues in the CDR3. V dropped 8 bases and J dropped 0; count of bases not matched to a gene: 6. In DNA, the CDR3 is TGTGCCAGCGGCAGCGGGGGATACTCCTACGAGCAGTACTTC. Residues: CASGSGGYSYEQYF.

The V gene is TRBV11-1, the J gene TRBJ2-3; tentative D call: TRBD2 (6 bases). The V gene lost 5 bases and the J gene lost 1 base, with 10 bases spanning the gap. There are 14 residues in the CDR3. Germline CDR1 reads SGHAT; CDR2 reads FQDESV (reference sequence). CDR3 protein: CASSRSGGTDTQYF. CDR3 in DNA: TGTGCCAGCAGCCGATCGGGAGGCACAGATACGCAGTATTTT. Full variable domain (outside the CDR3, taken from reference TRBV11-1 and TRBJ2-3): EAEVAQSPRYKITEKSQAVAFWCDPISGHATLYWYRQILGQGPELLVQFQDESVVDDSQLPKDRFSAERLKGVDSTLKIQPAELGDSAMYLCASSRSGGTDTQYFGPGTRLTVL.

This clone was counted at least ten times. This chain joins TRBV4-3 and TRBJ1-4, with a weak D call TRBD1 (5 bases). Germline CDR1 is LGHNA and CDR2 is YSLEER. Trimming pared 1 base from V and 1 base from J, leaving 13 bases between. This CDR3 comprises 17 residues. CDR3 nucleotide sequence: TGCGCCAGCAGCCAAGTCGCAGGGCGAGGAACTAATGAAAAACTGTTTTTT. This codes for CASSQVAGRGTNEKLFF.

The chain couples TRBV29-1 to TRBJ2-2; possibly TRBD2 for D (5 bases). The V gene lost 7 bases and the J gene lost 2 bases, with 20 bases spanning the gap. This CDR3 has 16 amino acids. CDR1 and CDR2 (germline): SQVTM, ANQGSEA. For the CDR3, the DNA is TGCAGCGCGTCGGGGTATATGGGTGGCAACACCGGGGAGCTGTTTTTT. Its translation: CSASGYMGGNTGELFF.

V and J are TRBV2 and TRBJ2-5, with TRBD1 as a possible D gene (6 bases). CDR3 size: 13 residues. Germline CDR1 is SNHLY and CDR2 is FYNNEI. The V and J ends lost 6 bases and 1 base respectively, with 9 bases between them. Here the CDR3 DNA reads TGTGCCAGCAGAAGGGACACCCAAGAGACCCAGTACTTC. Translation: CASRRDTQETQYF.

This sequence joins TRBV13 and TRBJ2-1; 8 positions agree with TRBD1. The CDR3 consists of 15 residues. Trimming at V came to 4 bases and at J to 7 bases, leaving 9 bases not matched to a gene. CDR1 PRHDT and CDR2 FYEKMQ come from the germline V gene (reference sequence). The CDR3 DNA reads TGTGCCAGCAGCTCCGGACAGGGATGGATAAATGAGCAGTTCTTC. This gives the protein CASSSGQGWINEQFF.

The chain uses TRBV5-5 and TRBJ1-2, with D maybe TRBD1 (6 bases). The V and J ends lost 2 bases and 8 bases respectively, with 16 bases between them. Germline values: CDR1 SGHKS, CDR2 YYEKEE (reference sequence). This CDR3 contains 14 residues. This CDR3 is CASSFAGVDQGYTF. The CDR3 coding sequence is TGTGCCAGCAGCTTCGCAGGGGTCGATCAAGGCTACACCTTC.

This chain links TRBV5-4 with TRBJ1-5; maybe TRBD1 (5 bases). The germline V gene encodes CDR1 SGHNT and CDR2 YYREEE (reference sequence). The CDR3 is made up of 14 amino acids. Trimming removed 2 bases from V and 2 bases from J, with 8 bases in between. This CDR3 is CASSLGGGNQPQHF. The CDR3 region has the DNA TGTGCCAGCAGCTTAGGAGGGGGCAATCAGCCCCAGCATTTT.

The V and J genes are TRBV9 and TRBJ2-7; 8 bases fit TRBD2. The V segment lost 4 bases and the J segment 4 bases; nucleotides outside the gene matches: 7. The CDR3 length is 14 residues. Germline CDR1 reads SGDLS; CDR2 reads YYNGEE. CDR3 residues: CASSPGGAGYEQYF. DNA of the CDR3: TGTGCCAGCAGCCCCGGGGGGGCTGGTTACGAGCAGTACTTC.

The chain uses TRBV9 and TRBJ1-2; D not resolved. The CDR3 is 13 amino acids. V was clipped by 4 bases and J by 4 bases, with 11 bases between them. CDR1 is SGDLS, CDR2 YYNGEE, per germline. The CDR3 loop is CASSLDGLYGYTF. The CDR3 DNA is TGTGCCAGCAGCTTAGACGGACTCTATGGCTACACCTTC.

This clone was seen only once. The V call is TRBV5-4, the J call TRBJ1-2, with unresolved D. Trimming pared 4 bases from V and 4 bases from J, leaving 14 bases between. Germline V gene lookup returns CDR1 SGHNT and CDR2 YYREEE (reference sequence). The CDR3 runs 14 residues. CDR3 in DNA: TGTGCCAGCAGCCCGGGAACAATTAGCTATGGCTACACCTTC. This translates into CASSPGTISYGYTF.

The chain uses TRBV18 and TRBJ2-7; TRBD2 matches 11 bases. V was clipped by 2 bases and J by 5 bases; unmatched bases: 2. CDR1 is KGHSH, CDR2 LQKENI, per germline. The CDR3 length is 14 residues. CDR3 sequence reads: CASSPGTSGNEQYF. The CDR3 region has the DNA TGTGCCAGCTCACCAGGGACTAGCGGCAACGAGCAGTACTTC. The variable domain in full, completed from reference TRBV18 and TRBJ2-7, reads NAGVMQNPRHLVRRRGQEARLRCSPMKGHSHVYWYRQLPEEGLKFMVYLQKENIIDESGMPKERFSAEFPKEGPSILRIQQVVRGDSAAYFCASSPGTSGNEQYFGPGTRLTVT.

The CDR3 loop is CASRRGGQEENTIYF. The DNA of the CDR3 is TGTGCCAGCAGGAGAGGGGGTCAAGAGGAAAACACCATATATTTT. The rearrangement links TRBV25-1 to TRBJ1-3, with D possibly matching TRBD1 (6 bases). The V gene lost 6 bases and the J gene lost 6 bases, with 18 bases spanning the gap. The CDR3 spans 15 residues. CDR1 and CDR2 (germline): MGHDK, SYGVNS.

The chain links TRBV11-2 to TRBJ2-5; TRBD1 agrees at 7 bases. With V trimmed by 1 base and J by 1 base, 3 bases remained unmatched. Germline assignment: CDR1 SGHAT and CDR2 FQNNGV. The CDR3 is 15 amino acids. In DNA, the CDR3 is TGTGCCAGCAGCTTAGTCCCAGGGGGCCAAGAGACCCAGTACTTC. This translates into CASSLVPGGQETQYF.

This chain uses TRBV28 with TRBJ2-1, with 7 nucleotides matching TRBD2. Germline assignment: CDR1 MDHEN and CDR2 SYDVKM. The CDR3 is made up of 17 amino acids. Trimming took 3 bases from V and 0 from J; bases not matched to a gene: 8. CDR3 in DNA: TGTGCCAGCAGTTTGGGGGGGTTCTCCAGCTCCTACAATGAGCAGTTCTTC. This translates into CASSLGGFSSSYNEQFF. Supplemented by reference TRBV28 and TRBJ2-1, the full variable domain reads DVKVTQSSRYLVKRTGEKVFLECVQDMDHENMFWYRQDPGLGLRLIYFSYDVKMKEKGDIPEGYSVSREKKERFSLILESASTNQTSMYLCASSLGGFSSSYNEQFFGPGTRLTVL.

CDR3 region: CASSGIGGGGYTF. The DNA of the CDR3 is TGTGCCAGCAGTGGGATCGGGGGGGGTGGCTACACCTTC. This chain links TRBV28 with TRBJ1-2, with a possible D match to TRBD1 (5 bases). Trimming left V 5 bases short and J 7 bases short, with 14 bases between. The length of the CDR3 is 13 residues. The germline V gene has CDR1 MDHEN and CDR2 SYDVKM.

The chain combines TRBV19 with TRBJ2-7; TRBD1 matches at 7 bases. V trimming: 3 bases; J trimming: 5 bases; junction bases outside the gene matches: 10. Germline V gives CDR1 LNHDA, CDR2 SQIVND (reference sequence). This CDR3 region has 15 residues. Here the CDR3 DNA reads TGTGCCAGTAGTATTTTTGGGCAGGGGGTCGACGAGCAGTACTTC. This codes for CASSIFGQGVDEQYF.